Listed below are T cell receptor beta chains from one sample, sequenced in a study of T-cell reconstitution after alpha-beta-depleted transplantation in children. TCRdb recomputed calls from the PCR reads with MiXCR, one row per CDR3 protein. The sample contains about 580,000 distinct CDR3 sequences, 23% of which appear only once. Sequencing used PBMCs, mostly from graft donor cells, obtained 360 days after TCRalphabeta/CD19-depleted stem cell transplant. Source of these receptors: a boy younger than two who had a stem cell transplant for acute myeloid leukemia, so the T cells may come from the graft donor. Each CDR3 is given with its conserved first and last residue. A D gene is named only where the DNA matches it firmly. Only part of the rows carry a size: once, few, many, or a class if the clone is expanded.

CDR3 length	V gene	D gene	clone size	J gene	CDR3 DNA	CDR3 protein
15	TRBV4-3	NA	NA	TRBJ2-5	TGCGCCAGCAGCCACAGCGGATCGGGGGCCGAGACCCAGTACTTC	CASSHSGSGAETQYF
13	TRBV10-2	NA	NA	TRBJ1-5	TGCGCCAGCAAAGAGGGCGGCAATCAGCCCCAGCATTTT	CASKEGGNQPQHF
11	TRBV29-1	NA	NA	TRBJ2-7	TGCAGCGTTCTCACCACAGGGATCCCGTACTTC	CSVLTTGIPYF
14	TRBV12-3/TRBV12-4	NA	NA	TRBJ1-5	TGTGCCAGCAGTCCCAACAGTTCCAATCAGCCCCAGCATTTT	CASSPNSSNQPQHF
15	TRBV20-1	NA	once	TRBJ2-2	TGCAGTGCCATGGAAGGGAGAGGGAACACCGGGGAGCTGTTTTTT	CSAMEGRGNTGELFF
13	TRBV20-1	NA	NA	TRBJ2-6	TGCAGTGCTAGAAGGGAGGGGGCCAACGTCCTGACTTTC	CSARREGANVLTF
14	TRBV4-3	NA	NA	TRBJ2-2	TGCGCCAGCAGCCAAGATGCGAACACCGGGGAGCTGTTTTTT	CASSQDANTGELFF
13	TRBV20-1	TRBD2	NA	TRBJ2-2	TGCAGTGCTAGACCTCGGGGGGCCGGGGAGCTGTTTTTT	CSARPRGAGELFF
16	TRBV20-1	NA	many	TRBJ1-5	TGCAGTGCTAGATCTGGGGGCGGAGGTAGCAATCAGCCCCAGCATTTT	CSARSGGGGSNQPQHF
17	TRBV5-1	TRBD2	NA	TRBJ2-1	TGCGCCAGCAGCTTGGCGAGAGGCGGGGGGACTTACAATGAGCAGTTCTTC	CASSLARGGGTYNEQFF
18	TRBV11-1	NA	NA	TRBJ1-1	TGTGCCAGCAGCTTCCCTCGTCGACAGAATTACATGAACACTGAAGCTTTCTTT	CASSFPRRQNYMNTEAFF
12	TRBV14	TRBD1	NA	TRBJ1-1	TGTGCCAGCAGCCAGGCGGACAGGGGAGCTTTCTTT	CASSQADRGAFF
16	TRBV20-1	NA	NA	TRBJ2-5	TGCAGTGCTAACACCCCCGACAGGTCACCGCAAGAGACCCAGTACTTC	CSANTPDRSPQETQYF
13	TRBV29-1	NA	NA	TRBJ1-2	TGCAGCGTCGCACCCTTGACGGTCTATGGCTACACCTTC	CSVAPLTVYGYTF
16	TRBV6-5	NA	NA	TRBJ1-3	TGTGCCAGCAGTTACTCGGTACTTAACTCTGGAAACACCATATATTTT	CASSYSVLNSGNTIYF
14	TRBV12-3/TRBV12-4	TRBD1	NA	TRBJ1-5	TGTGCCAGCAGCGCGGACAGGGAACCTCAGCCCCAGCATTTT	CASSADREPQPQHF
15	TRBV9	TRBD2	many	TRBJ2-1	TGTGCCAGCAGCGAGATAGCGGGGGCTTACAATGAGCAGTTCTTC	CASSEIAGAYNEQFF
16	TRBV10-3	TRBD2	few	TRBJ2-7	TGTGCCATCAGACGCGAGACAGGCGGGGGGTCCTACGAGCAGTACTTC	CAIRRETGGGSYEQYF
18	TRBV11-2	TRBD2	NA	TRBJ2-3	TGTGCCAGCAGCCAATCGACTAGCGGGGTCCTTAGCACAGATACGCAGTATTTT	CASSQSTSGVLSTDTQYF
15	TRBV6-1	TRBD1	NA	TRBJ2-2	TGTGCCAGCAGAGACGACAGGGGGCAGACCGGGGAGCTGTTTTTT	CASRDDRGQTGELFF
12	TRBV19	NA	many	TRBJ2-1	TGTGCCAGTAGTCACGACAGAAATGAGCAGTTCTTC	CASSHDRNEQFF
16	TRBV5-1	NA	few	TRBJ2-1	TGCGCCAGCAGCTTGATCACGGCGGGGGCCAGCAATGAGCAGTTCTTC	CASSLITAGASNEQFF
19	TRBV11-1	TRBD2	NA	TRBJ2-3	TGTGCCAGCCGCCCAGCATCGGGAAAGACTAGCGGGGGAGAAGATACGCAGTATTTT	CASRPASGKTSGGEDTQYF
16	TRBV6-1	TRBD2	many	TRBJ2-3	TGTGCCAGCAGTGAAGGGGCTAGCGGGGGCACAGATACGCAGTATTTT	CASSEGASGGTDTQYF
12	TRBV13	TRBD2	few	TRBJ2-3	TGTGCCAGCAGCTTCGATAGCGGGGGAGTGTATTTT	CASSFDSGGVYF
12	TRBV5-1	NA	many	TRBJ1-1	TGCGCCAGCAGTGAGGGGTACACTGAAGCTTTCTTT	CASSEGYTEAFF
17	TRBV7-9	NA	many	TRBJ2-3	TGTGCCAGCAGCGCCCGGTTGGCTGGGGAGGGCACAGATACGCAGTATTTT	CASSARLAGEGTDTQYF
13	TRBV20-1	TRBD1	NA	TRBJ1-2	TGCAGTGCTAAGGGACAGTACTATTATGTCTACACCTTC	CSAKGQYYYVYTF
11	TRBV15	NA	NA	TRBJ1-2	TGTGCCACCTACTATATGCGTGGCTACACCTTC	CATYYMRGYTF
15	TRBV6-5	TRBD1	NA	TRBJ1-1	TGTGCCAGCAGTTACAACAGACAGGGGGACACTGAAGCTTTCTTT	CASSYNRQGDTEAFF
17	TRBV7-2	TRBD2	few	TRBJ2-1	TGTGCCAGCAGTCGGCGACTAGCGGGGCTCTCCTACAATGAGCAGTTCTTC	CASSRRLAGLSYNEQFF
15	TRBV29-1	TRBD1	many	TRBJ2-1	TGCAGCGTTGAATCCGGGACAGGGAATGTTAATGAGCAGTTCTTC	CSVESGTGNVNEQFF
16	TRBV15	NA	NA	TRBJ1-6	TGTGCCACCAGCAGAGATCGGGCAGTGAGGGGTTCACCCCTCCACTTT	CATSRDRAVRGSPLHF
13	TRBV2	NA	many	TRBJ1-2	TGTGCCAGCAACCAACAGGGATTACAAGGCTACACCTTC	CASNQQGLQGYTF
11	TRBV12-3/TRBV12-4	NA	few	TRBJ1-1	TGTGCCAGCATCAAGAGCACTGAAGCTTTCTTT	CASIKSTEAFF
11	TRBV29-1	NA	many	TRBJ2-5	TGCAGCGTTGACAGGCAAGAGACCCAGTACTTC	CSVDRQETQYF
11	TRBV7-9	NA	NA	TRBJ2-7	TGTGCCAGCAGCTACACCTACGAGCAGTACTTC	CASSYTYEQYF
16	TRBV5-1	TRBD1	NA	TRBJ1-2	TGCGCCAGCAGCTTGGACAGGGGGAGGAACAACTATGGCTACACCTTC	CASSLDRGRNNYGYTF
18	TRBV20-1	TRBD1	NA	TRBJ1-5	TGCAGTGCAAAGCGCTCCGGGACAGGGACCTATAGCAATCAGCCCCAGCATTTT	CSAKRSGTGTYSNQPQHF
13	TRBV15	TRBD1	NA	TRBJ2-7	TGTGCCACCAGGGTGGACAGGGTTGGCGAGCAGTACTTC	CATRVDRVGEQYF
12	TRBV7-9	NA	many	TRBJ1-1	TGTGCCAGCAGGATCTTAGGAACTGAAGCTTTCTTT	CASRILGTEAFF
14	TRBV4-2	NA	NA	TRBJ1-6	TGTGCCAGCAGCCAAGAGCAGGGGCCTCCACCCCTCCACTTT	CASSQEQGPPPLHF
17	TRBV7-9	NA	many	TRBJ2-1	TGTGCCAGCAGCTTATGGGGTACATCAACACTTTTCAATGAGCAGTTCTTC	CASSLWGTSTLFNEQFF
12	TRBV29-1	NA	many	TRBJ2-5	TGCAGCGTTCGGTACGGGATAGAGACCCAGTACTTC	CSVRYGIETQYF
15	TRBV6-2/TRBV6-3	NA	NA	TRBJ2-4	TGTGCCAGCAGCCCGACAGGAGTAGCCAAAAACATTCAGTACTTC	CASSPTGVAKNIQYF
18	TRBV20-1	TRBD2	few	TRBJ2-1	TGCAGTGCTAGCAGCACGGGGGGGCCCGAAGCAGGAGTTAATGAGCAGTTCTTC	CSASSTGGPEAGVNEQFF
15	TRBV7-2	NA	NA	TRBJ1-5	TGTGCCAGCAGCTTAGGGGGACCATTCAATCAGCCCCAGCATTTT	CASSLGGPFNQPQHF
15	TRBV12-3/TRBV12-4	NA	many	TRBJ2-5	TGTGCCAGCAGTTTAGCACAGGGGGGGCAAGAGACCCAGTACTTC	CASSLAQGGQETQYF
15	TRBV12-3/TRBV12-4	NA	NA	TRBJ1-2	TGTACCAGCAGTCCCAGCTCATGGAAAGGCTATGGCTACACCTTC	CTSSPSSWKGYGYTF